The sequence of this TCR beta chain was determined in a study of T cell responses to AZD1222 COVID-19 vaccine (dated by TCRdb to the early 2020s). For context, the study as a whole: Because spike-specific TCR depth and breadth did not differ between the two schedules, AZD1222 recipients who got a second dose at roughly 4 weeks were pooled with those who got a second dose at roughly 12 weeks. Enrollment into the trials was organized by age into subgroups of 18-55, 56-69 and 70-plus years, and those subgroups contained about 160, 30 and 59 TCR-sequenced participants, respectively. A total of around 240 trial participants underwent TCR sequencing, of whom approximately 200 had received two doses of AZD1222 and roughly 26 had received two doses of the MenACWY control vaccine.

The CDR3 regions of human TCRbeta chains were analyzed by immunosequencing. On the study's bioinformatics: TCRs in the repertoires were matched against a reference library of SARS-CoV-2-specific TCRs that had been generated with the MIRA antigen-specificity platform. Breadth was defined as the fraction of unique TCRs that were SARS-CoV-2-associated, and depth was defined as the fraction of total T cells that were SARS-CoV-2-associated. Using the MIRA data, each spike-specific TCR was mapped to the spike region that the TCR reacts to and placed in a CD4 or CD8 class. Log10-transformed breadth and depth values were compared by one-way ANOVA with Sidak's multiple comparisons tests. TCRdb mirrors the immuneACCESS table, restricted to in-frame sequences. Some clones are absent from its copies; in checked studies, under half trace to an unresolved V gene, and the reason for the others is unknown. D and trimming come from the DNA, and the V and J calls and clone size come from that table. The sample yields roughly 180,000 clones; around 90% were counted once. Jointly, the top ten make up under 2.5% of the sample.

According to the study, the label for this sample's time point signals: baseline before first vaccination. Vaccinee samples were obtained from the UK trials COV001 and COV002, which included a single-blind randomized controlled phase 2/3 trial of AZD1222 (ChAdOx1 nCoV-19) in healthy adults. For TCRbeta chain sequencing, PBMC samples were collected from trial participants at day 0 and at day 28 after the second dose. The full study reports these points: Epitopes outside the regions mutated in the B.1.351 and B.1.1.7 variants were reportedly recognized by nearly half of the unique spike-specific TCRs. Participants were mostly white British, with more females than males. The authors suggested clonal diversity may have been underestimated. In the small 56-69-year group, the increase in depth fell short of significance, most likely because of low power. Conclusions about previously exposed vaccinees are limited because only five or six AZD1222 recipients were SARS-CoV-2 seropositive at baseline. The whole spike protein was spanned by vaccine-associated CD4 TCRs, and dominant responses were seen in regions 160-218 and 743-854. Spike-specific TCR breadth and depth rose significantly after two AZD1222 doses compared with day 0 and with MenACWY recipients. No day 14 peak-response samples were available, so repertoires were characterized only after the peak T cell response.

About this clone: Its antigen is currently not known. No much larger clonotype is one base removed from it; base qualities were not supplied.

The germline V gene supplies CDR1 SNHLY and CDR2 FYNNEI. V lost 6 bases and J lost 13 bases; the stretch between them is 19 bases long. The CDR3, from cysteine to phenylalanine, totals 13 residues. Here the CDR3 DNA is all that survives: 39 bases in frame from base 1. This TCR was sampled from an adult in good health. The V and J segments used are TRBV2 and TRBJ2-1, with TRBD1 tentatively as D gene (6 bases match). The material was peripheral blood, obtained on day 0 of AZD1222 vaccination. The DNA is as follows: TGTGCCAGCAGCGCTATGGGGGCCGAGGGACAGTTCTTC. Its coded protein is CASSAMGAEGQFF. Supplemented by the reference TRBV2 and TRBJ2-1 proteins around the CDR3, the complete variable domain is EPEVTQTPSHQVTQMGQEVILRCVPISNHLYFYWYRQILGQKVEFLVSFYNNEISEKSEIFDDQFSVERPDGSNFTLKIRSTKLEDSAMYFCASSAMGAEGQFFGPGTRLTVL.